These 29 T cell receptor beta chains were sequenced from one sample in a study of blood T cell repertoires in COVID-19. Assay: immunoSEQ multiplex PCR; the TCRdb copy retains only in-frame clones and omits some. The table includes around 60,000 clones, around 77% detected once. The sample comprised peripheral blood. The source of these receptors is a woman in her 70s with COVID-19, enrolled during active disease.

For the CDR3, the DNA is TGCAGCGTTCGGGGTGGGGTCACTGAAGCTTTCTTT. It is translated as CSVRGGVTEAFF. This chain connects TRBV29-1 to TRBJ1-1, with unresolved D. The CDR3 spans 12 residues. Per the germline V gene, CDR1 is SQVTM and CDR2 is ANQGSEA. Trimming shortened V by 5 bases and J by 4 bases, and 11 bases separated the two germline ends.

The gene calls are TRBV5-1 and TRBJ2-1; 10 nucleotides line up with TRBD1. V lost 5 bases, J lost 5 bases, and 4 bases stayed unmatched. Per germline, CDR1 SGHRS and CDR2 YFSETQ. The CDR3 runs to 14 residues. This chain's CDR3 is CASSPDRGNNEQFF. CDR3 DNA sequence: TGCGCCAGCAGTCCGGACAGGGGGAACAATGAGCAGTTCTTC.

This chain joins TRBV11-3 and TRBJ2-5, with D perhaps TRBD2 (6 bases). Germline values: CDR1 SGHNT, CDR2 YENEEA. V was shortened by 3 bases and J by 3 bases, with 8 bases between the two germline ends. This CDR3 has 13 amino acids. Here the CDR3 reads CASSLTGEETQYF. CDR3 nucleotide sequence: TGTGCCAGCAGCTTGACGGGAGAAGAGACCCAGTACTTC.

The rearrangement uses TRBV5-1 and TRBJ1-1, with D possibly TRBD1 on 6 matching bases. The CDR3 has 14 amino acids. Trimming stripped 4 bases from V and 1 base from J, with 11 bases between. Germline-derived CDR1 and CDR2 are SGHRS and YFSETQ. CDR3 DNA sequence: TGCGCCAGCAGCAGGGGACAATCGAACACTGAAGCTTTCTTT. Its protein is CASSRGQSNTEAFF.

This clone was counted once. The chain has TRBV6-4 and TRBJ2-7; 7 bases agree with TRBD2. CDR3 size: 15 residues. Germline loops: CDR1 MRHNA, CDR2 SNTAGT. Trimming removed 5 bases from V and 0 bases from J; junction bases left unmatched: 7. CDR3 DNA: TGTGCCAGCAGTCGGGAGGCGCTGAGCTCCTACGAGCAGTACTTC. This gives the protein CASSREALSSYEQYF.

The chain links TRBV7-3 to TRBJ2-5; 8 nucleotides align to TRBD2. CDR1 and CDR2 (germline): SGHTA, FQGTGA. This CDR3 is built from 15 residues. Trimming at V came to 1 base and at J to 5 bases, leaving 6 bases not matched to a gene. The CDR3 loop is CASSLIAGGGETQYF. Here the CDR3 DNA reads TGTGCCAGCAGCTTAATCGCGGGGGGAGGCGAGACCCAGTACTTC.

This clone appeared once. The chain couples TRBV29-1 to TRBJ1-1; tentatively, D is TRBD1 (5 bases). The CDR3 consists of 13 residues. V was clipped by 4 bases and J by 1 base, with 10 bases between them. Per the germline V gene, CDR1 is SQVTM and CDR2 is ANQGSEA. CDR3 bases: TGCAGCGTTGGGAGCGGGGGGAACACTGAAGCTTTCTTT. Encoded protein: CSVGSGGNTEAFF.

This clone appeared a single time. The rearrangement joins TRBV5-1 to TRBJ2-1; the match to TRBD2 covers 8 bases. The CDR3 totals 15 residues. Germline V gene lookup returns CDR1 SGHRS and CDR2 YFSETQ. The V gene end was trimmed by 1 base and the J gene end by 2 bases; junction bases not matched to a gene: 2. The CDR3 sequence is CASSLQRGPYNEQFF. The DNA for the CDR3 is TGCGCCAGCAGCTTGCAGCGGGGGCCCTACAATGAGCAGTTCTTC. The whole variable domain, filled in from reference TRBV5-1 and TRBJ2-1, reads KAGVTQTPRYLIKTRGQQVTLSCSPISGHRSVSWYQQTPGQGLQFLFEYFSETQRNKGNFPGRFSGRQFSNSRSEMNVSTLELGDSALYLCASSLQRGPYNEQFFGPGTRLTVL.

The chain carries TRBV4-1 and TRBJ1-2, with 8 bases fitting TRBD1. Germline V gene data show CDR1 as MGHRA and CDR2 as YSYEKL. There are 15 residues in the CDR3. Losses at the gene ends were 6 bases for V and 8 bases for J; bases not matched to a gene: 14. The CDR3 protein is CASSKLGTGVNGYTF. In DNA, the CDR3 is TGCGCCAGCAGTAAACTAGGGACAGGAGTTAACGGCTACACCTTC.

This clone was seen just once. The CDR3 nucleotides read TGTGCCAGCCCCTTACCCGGGGGAAACACCGGGGAGCTGTTTTTT. As protein: CASPLPGGNTGELFF. The chain couples TRBV5-6 to TRBJ2-2; the D gene is possibly TRBD2 (6 bases). The germline CDR1 and CDR2 sequences are SGHDT and YYEEEE. CDR3 length: 15 residues. Trimming took off 7 bases at V and 2 bases at J, with 15 bases between the two ends.

This clone was seen a few times. CDR3 coding DNA: TGCAGCGTTGAACAGGGGGCCCTGGGCTACACCTTC. Its translation: CSVEQGALGYTF. The rearrangement links TRBV29-1 to TRBJ1-2, with TRBD1 matching over 8 bases. Germline values: CDR1 SQVTM, CDR2 ANQGSEA. This CDR3 has 12 residues. The junction had 4 bases not matched to a gene; V was cut back by 2 bases and J by 8 bases. Variable domain in full (rest from reference TRBV29-1 and TRBJ1-2): SAVISQKPSRDICQRGTSLTIQCQVDSQVTMMFWYRQQPGQSLTLIATANQGSEATYESGFVIDKFPISRPNLTFSTLTVSNMSPEDSSIYLCSVEQGALGYTFGSGTRLTVV.

This chain's CDR3 is CASSLGPAAPYEQYF. The CDR3 DNA follows: TGTGCCAGCAGCTTAGGGCCCGCGGCCCCCTACGAGCAGTACTTC. The chain combines TRBV7-2 with TRBJ2-7, with unresolved D. Trimming left V 1 base short and J 2 bases short, with 12 bases between. Germline V gives CDR1 SGHTA, CDR2 FQGNSA. The CDR3 consists of 15 residues. Together with reference TRBV7-2 and TRBJ2-7, the CDR3 gives the full variable domain: GAGVSQSPSNKVTEKGKDVELRCDPISGHTALYWYRQSLGQGLEFLIYFQGNSAPDKSGLPSDRFSAERTGGSVSTLTIQRTQQEDSAVYLCASSLGPAAPYEQYFGPGTRLTVT.

This clone was detected a few times. The chain combines TRBV4-2 with TRBJ2-3; TRBD2 matches at 9 bases. This CDR3 is built from 16 residues. The germline gives CDR1 LGHNA, CDR2 YNFKEQ. V lost 4 bases to trimming and J lost 5 bases; unmatched junction nucleotides: 10. The CDR3 region has the DNA TGTGCCAGCAGCCCAGCTGCGGGGGGGCCGGAAGATACGCAGTATTTT. Translating it yields CASSPAAGGPEDTQYF.

The V gene is TRBV6-2 or TRBV6-3, the J gene TRBJ2-4; the D gene is possibly TRBD1 (8 bases). V lost 3 bases and J 8 bases, leaving 23 bases between the germline ends. Germline V gene data show CDR1 as MNHEY and CDR2 as SVGEGT. The CDR3 consists of 17 residues. The CDR3 sequence is CASSYTWGHRGGDIQYF. In DNA form, the CDR3 reads TGTGCCAGCAGTTATACGTGGGGCCACAGGGGGGGAGACATTCAGTACTTC.

This clone showed up just a few times. The chain couples TRBV13 to TRBJ2-3, with TRBD2 matching 10 bases. Germline lookup yields CDR1 PRHDT and CDR2 FYEKMQ (reference sequence). V lost 8 bases to trimming and J lost 8 bases; unmatched junction nucleotides: 10. This CDR3 has 14 amino acids. CDR3 residues: CASGQAGGPGTQYF. The CDR3 nucleotides read TGTGCCAGCGGGCAAGCGGGGGGGCCTGGTACGCAGTATTTT.

The rearrangement joins TRBV5-1 to TRBJ2-2; TRBD2 matches at 7 bases. The CDR3 contains 15 residues. From germline, CDR1 is SGHRS and CDR2 YFSETQ. The V gene end was trimmed by 0 bases and the J gene end by 9 bases; junction bases not matched to a gene: 8. The CDR3 sequence is CASSLAVASGRELFF. CDR3 nucleotides: TGCGCCAGCAGCTTGGCCGTCGCTAGCGGTAGGGAGCTGTTTTTT.

The chain combines TRBV12-3 or TRBV12-4 with TRBJ2-1; unclear D gene. The CDR3 loop spans 13 amino acids. Trimming removed 7 bases at V and 7 bases at J, with 14 bases between. Here the CDR3 DNA reads TGTGCCAGCACATTTGCAGTAAGTAATGAGCAGTTCTTC. Its translation: CASTFAVSNEQFF.

The chain is built from TRBV7-9 and TRBJ2-5; the match to TRBD2 covers 7 bases. Germline-derived CDR1 and CDR2 are SEHNR and FQNEAQ (reference sequence). The CDR3 contains 15 residues. Losses at the gene ends were 2 bases for V and 0 bases for J; bases not matched to a gene: 3. CDR3 coding DNA: TGTGCCAGCAGCTTAAAAGCGGGGTACCAAGAGACCCAGTACTTC. It is translated as CASSLKAGYQETQYF.

This chain joins TRBV3-1 (or the pseudogene TRBV3-2) and TRBJ1-5; no clear D gene. From germline, CDR1 is LGHDT and CDR2 YNNKEL (reference sequence). V shed 0 bases and J shed 4 bases, with 10 bases lying between them. This CDR3 has 15 amino acids. The CDR3 nucleotides read TGTGCCAGCAGCCAAGAGTGTGGCAAAAATCAGCCCCAGCATTTT. Protein product: CASSQECGKNQPQHF.

The V call is TRBV29-1, the J call TRBJ2-7, with 7 bases fitting TRBD2. Germline V gene sequence: CDR1 SQVTM, CDR2 ANQGSEA. CDR3 length: 11 residues. The ends lost 7 bases at V and 3 bases at J; junction bases unmatched: 3. CDR3 region: CSGREGYEQYF. Here the CDR3 DNA reads TGCAGCGGCAGGGAGGGCTACGAGCAGTACTTC.

The V call is TRBV14, the J call TRBJ2-1; 12 bases are a match to TRBD2. Per germline, CDR1 SGHDN and CDR2 FVKESK. V shed 3 bases, J shed 0 bases, and the junction held 6 bases outside the gene matches. This CDR3 contains 18 residues. CDR3 DNA sequence: TGTGCCAGCAGCCAGCTAGCGGGGGGGCCCTCCTCCTACAATGAGCAGTTCTTC. It codes for CASSQLAGGPSSYNEQFF.

There are many counts of this clone. The genes are TRBV6-6 and TRBJ1-5; 8 nucleotides agree with TRBD1. V was clipped by 6 bases and J by 7 bases; unmatched bases: 8. CDR1 is MNHNY, CDR2 SVGAGI, per germline (reference sequence). The CDR3 is 14 residues long. CDR3 sequence reads: CASRPDRAEQPQHF. DNA for the CDR3: TGTGCCAGCAGGCCGGACAGGGCTGAGCAGCCCCAGCATTTT.

This clone was detected a few times. CDR3 region: CATIFGPYGYTF. In nucleotides, the CDR3 is TGTGCCACCATATTCGGTCCCTATGGCTACACCTTC. This chain joins TRBV6-5 and TRBJ1-2; D is ambiguous. Trimming left V 10 bases short and J 4 bases short, with 13 bases between. This CDR3 has 12 amino acids. Per germline, CDR1 MNHEY and CDR2 SVGAGI.

The V call is TRBV25-1, the J call TRBJ2-3; the match to TRBD2 covers 14 bases. Germline values: CDR1 MGHDK, CDR2 SYGVNS. Germline trimming cut 5 bases from V and 3 bases from J; bases unmatched to any gene: 7. The CDR3 is 17 amino acids. CDR3 loop: CASSRRLAGGGTDTQYF. CDR3 bases: TGTGCCAGCAGTAGAAGACTAGCGGGAGGGGGTACAGATACGCAGTATTTT.

This rearrangement joins TRBV3-1 (or the pseudogene TRBV3-2) to TRBJ1-5, with 10 bases lining up with TRBD1. Trimming took 2 bases from V and 1 from J; bases not matched to a gene: 2. The CDR3 sequence is 16 residues long. Germline CDR1 and CDR2: LGHDT and YNNKEL (reference sequence). The CDR3 bases are TGTGCCAGCAGCCAACGGACAGGGGGAAGCAATCAGCCCCAGCATTTT. Amino acid sequence: CASSQRTGGSNQPQHF.

The chain is built from TRBV5-1 and TRBJ2-5; 15 bases are a match to TRBD2. CDR3 length: 15 amino acids. The germline gives CDR1 SGHRS, CDR2 YFSETQ. V gave up 4 bases and J gave up 5 bases; unmatched junction bases: 3. CDR3 amino acids: CASSQGTSGGETQYF. The DNA for the CDR3 is TGCGCCAGCAGCCAAGGGACTAGCGGGGGGGAGACCCAGTACTTC.

The chain joins TRBV6-2 or TRBV6-3 to TRBJ2-5; tentatively, D is TRBD2 (6 bases). CDR3 length: 14 residues. Per the germline V gene, CDR1 is MNHEY and CDR2 is SVGEGT. V lost 6 bases and J lost 5, with 16 bases in between. CDR3 DNA: TGTGCCAGCAGCCCTAGACTAGGAGGCGAGACCCAGTACTTC. Translated, it gives CASSPRLGGETQYF.

This chain joins TRBV2 and TRBJ1-4; 7 bases map to TRBD1. The CDR3 loop spans 14 amino acids. V shed 8 bases, J shed 8 bases, and the junction held 11 bases outside the gene matches. From germline, CDR1 is SNHLY and CDR2 FYNNEI. CDR3 DNA: TGTGCCAGCGTTTTAACAGGGGTGGGAGAAAAACTGTTTTTT. It encodes CASVLTGVGEKLFF.

The chain combines TRBV18 with TRBJ1-1, with D maybe TRBD1 (5 bases). This CDR3 is built from 14 residues. Germline assignment: CDR1 KGHSH and CDR2 LQKENI. Between the trimmed V and J ends, which lost 2 bases and 2 bases, there was a span of 9 bases. The CDR3: CASSPSGRNTEAFF. The CDR3 region has the DNA TGTGCCAGCTCACCATCAGGGCGAAACACTGAAGCTTTCTTT.